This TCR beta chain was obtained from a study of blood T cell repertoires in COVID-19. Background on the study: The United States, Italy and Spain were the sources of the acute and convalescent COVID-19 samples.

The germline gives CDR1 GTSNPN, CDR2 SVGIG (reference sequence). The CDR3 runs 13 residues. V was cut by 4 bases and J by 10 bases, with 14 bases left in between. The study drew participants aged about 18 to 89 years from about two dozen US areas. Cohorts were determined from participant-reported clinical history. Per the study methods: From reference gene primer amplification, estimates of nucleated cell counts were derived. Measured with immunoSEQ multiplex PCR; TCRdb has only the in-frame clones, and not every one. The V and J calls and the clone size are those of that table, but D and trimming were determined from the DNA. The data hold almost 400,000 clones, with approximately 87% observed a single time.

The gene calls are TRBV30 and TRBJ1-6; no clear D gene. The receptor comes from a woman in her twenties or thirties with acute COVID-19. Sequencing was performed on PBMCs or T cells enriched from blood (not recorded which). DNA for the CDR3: TGTGCCTGGACTTTGGAGGGAGACTCACCCCTCCACTTT. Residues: CAWTLEGDSPLHF.